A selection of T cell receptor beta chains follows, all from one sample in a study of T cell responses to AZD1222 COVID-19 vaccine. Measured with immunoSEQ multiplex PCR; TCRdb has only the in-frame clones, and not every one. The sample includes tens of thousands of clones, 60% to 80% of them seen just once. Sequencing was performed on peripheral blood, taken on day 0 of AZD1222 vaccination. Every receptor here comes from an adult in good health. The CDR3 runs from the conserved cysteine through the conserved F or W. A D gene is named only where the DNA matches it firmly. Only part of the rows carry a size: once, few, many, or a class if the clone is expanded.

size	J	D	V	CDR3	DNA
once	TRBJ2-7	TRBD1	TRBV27	CASRHRDRGLEQYF	TGTGCCAGCAGGCACCGGGACAGGGGGCTTGAGCAGTACTTC
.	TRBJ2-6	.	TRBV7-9	CASSLMGTGANVLTF	TGTGCCAGCAGCTTAATGGGGACTGGGGCCAACGTCCTGACTTTC
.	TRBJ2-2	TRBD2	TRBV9	CASSVASGNTGELFF	TGTGCCAGCAGCGTAGCTAGCGGGAACACCGGGGAGCTGTTTTTT
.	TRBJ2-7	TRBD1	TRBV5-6	CASSLPGTGSEQYF	TGTGCCAGCAGCTTGCCCGGGACAGGGAGCGAGCAGTACTTC
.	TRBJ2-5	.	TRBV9	CASSFSNQETQYF	TGTGCCAGCAGCTTCTCCAACCAAGAGACCCAGTACTTC
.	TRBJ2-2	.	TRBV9	CASSVWSETGELFF	TGTGCCAGCAGCGTTTGGAGTGAAACCGGGGAGCTGTTTTTT
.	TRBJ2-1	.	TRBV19	CASSMVSGEQFF	TGTGCCAGTAGTATGGTTAGCGGTGAGCAGTTCTTC
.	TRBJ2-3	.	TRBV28	CASSGASQGTDTQYF	TGTGCCAGCAGCGGGGCTAGCCAGGGGACAGATACGCAGTATTTT
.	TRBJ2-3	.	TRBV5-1	CASMRSADTQYF	TGCGCCAGCATGAGGTCAGCGGATACGCAGTATTTT
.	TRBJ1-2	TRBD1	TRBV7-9	CASSRTGEGGYTF	TGTGCCAGCAGCCGGACAGGGGAAGGCGGCTACACCTTC
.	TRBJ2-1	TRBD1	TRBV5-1	CASSPRDRVRNEQFF	TGCGCCAGCAGCCCACGGGACAGGGTCCGGAATGAGCAGTTCTTC
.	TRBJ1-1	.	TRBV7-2	CASRLGRGATEAFF	TGTGCCAGCAGACTCGGGCGGGGGGCTACTGAAGCTTTCTTT
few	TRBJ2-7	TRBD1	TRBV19	CASSPQGVGMPYEQYF	TGTGCCAGTAGCCCCCAGGGGGTGGGAATGCCCTACGAGCAGTACTTC
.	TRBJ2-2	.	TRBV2	CASHEHTGELFF	TGTGCCAGCCACGAACACACCGGGGAGCTGTTTTTT
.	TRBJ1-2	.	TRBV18	CASSDRSNYGYTF	TGTGCCAGCTCCGACAGGTCAAACTATGGCTACACCTTC
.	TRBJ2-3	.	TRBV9	CASSAGPGAVTDTQYF	TGTGCCAGCAGCGCCGGCCCAGGGGCTGTCACAGATACGCAGTATTTT
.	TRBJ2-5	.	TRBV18	CASSPLSANQETQYF	TGTGCCAGCTCACCACTTTCGGCGAACCAAGAGACCCAGTACTTC
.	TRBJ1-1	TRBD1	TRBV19	CASNPGTGVMNTEAFF	TGTGCCAGTAACCCCGGGACAGGGGTAATGAACACTGAAGCTTTCTTT
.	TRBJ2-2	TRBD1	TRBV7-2	CASSPNQGADTGELFF	TGTGCCAGCAGCCCAAATCAGGGGGCGGACACCGGGGAGCTGTTTTTT
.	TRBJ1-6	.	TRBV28	CGATPTLASPLHF	TGTGGCGCCACCCCGACCCTCGCTTCACCCCTCCACTTT
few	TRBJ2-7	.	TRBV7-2	CASSPGPSREQYF	TGTGCCAGCAGCCCCGGGCCCTCCCGGGAGCAGTACTTC
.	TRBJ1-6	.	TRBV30	CAWSVQDYNSPLHF	TGTGCCTGGAGTGTTCAGGATTATAATTCACCCCTCCACTTT
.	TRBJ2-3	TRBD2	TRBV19	CASSKLAGGPGTQYF	TGTGCCAGTAGTAAACTAGCGGGAGGGCCGGGTACGCAGTATTTT
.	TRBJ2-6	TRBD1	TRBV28	CAGSPPGQGFGANVLTF	TGTGCCGGCAGTCCTCCGGGACAGGGCTTTGGGGCCAACGTCCTGACTTTC
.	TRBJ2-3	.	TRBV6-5	CASSKTGTDTQYF	TGTGCCAGCAGTAAGACAGGCACAGATACGCAGTATTTT
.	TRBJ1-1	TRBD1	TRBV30	CAWSHGDRANTEAFF	TGTGCCTGGAGTCACGGGGACAGGGCCAACACTGAAGCTTTCTTT
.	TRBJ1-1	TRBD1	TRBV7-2	CASSSQGGDTEAFF	TGTGCCAGCAGCTCCCAGGGGGGGGACACTGAAGCTTTCTTT